This T cell receptor beta chain was sequenced in a study of shared clonotypes between healthy human individuals. Whole-study findings and limits: Researchers sampled blood only, noting tissue repertoires likely differ. A few donors had about 5% of their naive CD4 clonotypes in common.

This CDR3 spans 17 amino acids. V lost 4 bases to trimming and J lost 2 bases; unmatched junction nucleotides: 9. The germline CDR1 and CDR2 sequences are SGHNT and YYREEE (reference sequence). Every donor was a Caucasian adult from Nashville, Tennessee. With regard to this clone: The antigen remains unidentified.

Authors' analysis steps: In the immunoSEQ data, sequences were junction-only and lacked quality scores, so filtering differed. Assay: immunoSEQ multiplex PCR; the TCRdb copy retains only in-frame clones and omits some. V and J calls and clone size are those listed in that table; D and trimming were worked out from the DNA. The repertoire holds approximately 1.5 million clones, with approximately 98.5% as singletons. The sequence derives from a man aged 25-40 years in good health. The chain carries TRBV5-4 and TRBJ2-2, with 9 bases aligning to TRBD1. Specimen: naive CD4+ T cells sorted from blood. Subset here: CD45RA+ positively selected. DNA for the CDR3: TGTGCCAGCAGCCCACCACAGGGGGCGGTAAACACCGGGGAGCTGTTTTTT. Translation gives CASSPPQGAVNTGELFF.